Below, 9 T cell receptor beta chains from the same sample are listed, as sequenced in a study of shared clonotypes between healthy human individuals. Using immunoSEQ multiplex PCR, the repertoire was profiled, and TCRdb retains in-frame clones only, with some absent. This sample carries around 200,000 clones, approximately 61% of them seen once, and the ten largest clones take more than 9%. Input material: memory CD4+ T cells sorted from blood. Subset meaning: CD45RA-negative fraction. The receptors come from a young man in good health.

This clone came up a few times. The V gene is TRBV5-1, the J gene TRBJ2-3; D assignment may be TRBD1 or TRBD2 (7 bases each). The CDR3 covers 14 residues. The germline V gene encodes CDR1 SGHRS and CDR2 YFSETQ. Trimming cost V 8 bases and J 0 bases, with 13 bases left between them. CDR3 in amino acids: CASTRGGSTDTQYF. Written as DNA, the CDR3 is TGCGCCAGTACCAGGGGGGGAAGCACAGATACGCAGTATTTT.

This clone was counted ten times or more. The genes are TRBV10-2 and TRBJ2-7; D may match TRBD1 or TRBD2 (6 bases each). V lost 4 bases and J lost 4, with 8 bases in between. Looked up from germline, CDR1 is WSHSY and CDR2 is SAAADI. The length of the CDR3 is 12 residues. The CDR3 region has the DNA TGCGCCAGCAGTGCGGGGGCTTACGAGCAGTACTTC. It yields the protein CASSAGAYEQYF.

The chain links TRBV5-4 to TRBJ2-1; 11 nucleotides align to TRBD1. CDR1 and CDR2 from the germline V gene are SGHNT and YYREEE (reference sequence). The CDR3 runs 16 residues. Germline trimming cut 0 bases from V and 15 bases from J; bases unmatched to any gene: 14. Written as DNA, the CDR3 is TGTGCCAGCAGCTTGGCCCTAGGACAGGGGGCCCACAGCGGGTTCTTC. The encoded protein is CASSLALGQGAHSGFF.

This clone was counted a few times. Other DNA sequences in this sample translate to the same CDR3. This chain joins TRBV19 and TRBJ1-2; D is ambiguous. Trimming took 3 bases from V and 4 from J, leaving 9 bases between them. The CDR3 runs 13 residues. The V gene's germline CDR1 is LNHDA and CDR2 SQIVND (reference sequence). Here the CDR3 reads CASSMRQVYGYTF. In DNA form, the CDR3 reads TGTGCCAGTAGTATGAGGCAGGTCTATGGCTACACCTTC.

This clone has only one observation. This rearrangement joins TRBV19 to TRBJ2-3; 9 positions agree with TRBD2. After removal of 4 bases from V and 2 bases from J, the junction contained 7 bases not matched to a gene. Germline values: CDR1 LNHDA, CDR2 SQIVND (reference sequence). The CDR3 has 16 residues. The CDR3 is CASSKPGLANTDTQYF. The CDR3 nucleotides are TGTGCCAGTAGTAAGCCTGGACTAGCGAACACAGATACGCAGTATTTT. Together with reference TRBV19 and TRBJ2-3, the CDR3 gives the full variable domain: DGGITQSPKYLFRKEGQNVTLSCEQNLNHDAMYWYRQDPGQGLRLIYYSQIVNDFQKGDIAEGYSVSREKKESFPLTVTSAQKNPTAFYLCASSKPGLANTDTQYFGPGTRLTVL.

This rearrangement joins TRBV7-8 to TRBJ1-4; 7 bases align to TRBD1. The CDR3 contains 11 residues. Trimming cost V 5 bases and J 12 bases; bases outside gene matches: 3. Germline V CDR1 and CDR2: SGHVS, FQNEAQ. The CDR3 region has the DNA TGTGCCAGCAGCACTACAGGGGAACTGTTTTTT. This translates into CASSTTGELFF.

The chain employs TRBV7-2 and TRBJ2-7; D possibly corresponds to TRBD1 (6 bases). This CDR3 spans 14 amino acids. Trimming took off 5 bases at V and 3 bases at J, with 14 bases between the two ends. The germline V gene has CDR1 SGHTA and CDR2 FQGNSA. The CDR3 spells CASSPPPGHYEQYF. CDR3 DNA sequence: TGTGCCAGCAGCCCTCCCCCGGGACACTACGAGCAGTACTTC.

This sequence joins TRBV5-4 and TRBJ2-2, with D tentatively TRBD2 (5 bases). CDR1 is SGHNT, CDR2 YYREEE, per germline (reference sequence). The CDR3 length is 14 residues. V lost 4 bases and J lost 7, with 14 bases in between. CDR3 in amino acids: CASSRERENGELFF. CDR3 nucleotides: TGTGCCAGCAGCAGAGAAAGGGAGAACGGGGAGCTGTTTTTT.

This clone was seen only a few times. CDR3 residues: CASSRPWDEQFF. The CDR3 nucleotides are TGTGCCAGCAGTCGGCCGTGGGATGAGCAGTTCTTC. The chain recombines TRBV27 with TRBJ2-1; no definite D call. The length of the CDR3 is 12 residues. Germline V gene lookup returns CDR1 MNHEY and CDR2 SMNVEV (reference sequence). The ends were cut back, 5 bases at V and 8 bases at J, with 10 bases in the middle.